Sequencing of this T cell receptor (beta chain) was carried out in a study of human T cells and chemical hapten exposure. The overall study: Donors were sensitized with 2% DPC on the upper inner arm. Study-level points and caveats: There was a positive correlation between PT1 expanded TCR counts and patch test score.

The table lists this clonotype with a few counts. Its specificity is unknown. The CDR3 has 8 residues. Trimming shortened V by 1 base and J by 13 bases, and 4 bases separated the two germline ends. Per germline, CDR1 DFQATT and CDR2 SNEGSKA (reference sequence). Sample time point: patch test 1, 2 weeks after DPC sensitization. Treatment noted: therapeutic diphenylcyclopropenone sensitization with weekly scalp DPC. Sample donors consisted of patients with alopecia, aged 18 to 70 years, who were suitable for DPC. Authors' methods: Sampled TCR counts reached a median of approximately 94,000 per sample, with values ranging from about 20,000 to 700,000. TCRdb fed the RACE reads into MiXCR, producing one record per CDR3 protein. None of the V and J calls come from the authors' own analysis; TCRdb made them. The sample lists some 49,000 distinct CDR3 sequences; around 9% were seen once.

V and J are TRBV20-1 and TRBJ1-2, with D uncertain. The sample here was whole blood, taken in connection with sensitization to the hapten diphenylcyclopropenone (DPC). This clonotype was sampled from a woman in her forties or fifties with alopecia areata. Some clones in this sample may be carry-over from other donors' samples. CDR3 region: CSARGATF. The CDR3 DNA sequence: TGCAGTGCTAGAGGAGCCACCTTC.